The 24 T cell receptor beta chains reported below all come from one sample, sequenced in a study of molecular identifiers for immune sequencing clone quantification. Each CDR3 protein is one row after TCRdb ran MiXCR on the PCR reads. The sample gives 40,000 to 45,000 distinct CDR3 sequences, approximately 21% of which show up once; under 1.3% is in the top ten. Sequencing was carried out using naive CD8+ T cells from blood, with Jurkat cell RNA spiked in. Stated subset: FACS-sorted CD8+CD4-CCR7+CD45RA+ naive T cells. These receptors all stem from a human donor in good health. Some libraries in this study had Jurkat cell RNA spiked in.

The table lists this clonotype with a count of one. This may arise from a read error, as a much more abundant clone is one base away. Since no conserved phenylalanine or tryptophan closes the CDR3, a read error is the likely cause. The chain joins TRBV27 to TRBJ2-5, with 8 bases lining up with TRBD1. In germline, CDR1 is MNHEY, CDR2 SMNVEV (reference sequence). The V and J ends lost 6 bases and 2 bases, in that order; junction bases with no gene match: 5. This CDR3 is 14 amino acids long. CDR3 in DNA: TGTGCCAGCAGCCAACAGGGGGATCAAGAGACCCAGTACTCC. It translates to CASSQQGDQETQYS.

This clonotype occurred many times. The chain recombines TRBV20-1 with TRBJ1-5, with D perhaps matching TRBD1 (5 bases). V lost 6 bases, J lost 0 bases, and 12 bases lay in between. This CDR3 spans 14 amino acids. Germline V gives CDR1 DFQATT, CDR2 SNEGSKA (reference sequence). For the CDR3, the DNA is TGCAGTGCCAAGGGACCGAATAGCAATCAGCCCCAGCATTTT. Protein: CSAKGPNSNQPQHF.

At least ten counts were recorded for this clonotype. The rearrangement joins TRBV9 to TRBJ2-2, with D perhaps matching TRBD2 (6 bases). This CDR3 comprises 14 residues. V was clipped by 4 bases and J by 5 bases, with 12 bases between them. Germline CDR1 SGDLS, CDR2 YYNGEE. The CDR3 bases are TGTGCCAGCAGCTCAGTGGGGGGTACCGGGGAGCTGTTTTTT. This encodes CASSSVGGTGELFF.

This clonotype was seen many times. This chain links TRBV27 with TRBJ2-7, with 9 bases fitting TRBD1. CDR3 size: 16 residues. J was trimmed by 3 bases and V by 5 bases; bases with no gene match: 11. The germline gives CDR1 MNHEY, CDR2 SMNVEV (reference sequence). CDR3 loop: CASSHISGTGIYEQYF. Here the CDR3 DNA reads TGTGCCAGCAGTCACATCTCCGGGACAGGGATCTACGAGCAGTACTTC.

The table lists this clonotype with many counts. The chain uses TRBV7-9 and TRBJ2-3, with TRBD2 as a possible D gene (7 bases). Between the trimmed V and J ends, which lost 5 bases and 8 bases, there was a span of 17 bases. The CDR3 is 14 amino acids. Germline CDR1 reads SEHNR; CDR2 reads FQNEAQ (reference sequence). The CDR3: CASSPRERGATQYF. The CDR3 DNA reads TGTGCCAGCAGCCCCCGGGAACGGGGGGCTACGCAGTATTTT.

This clonotype was recorded at least ten times. The rearrangement uses TRBV27 and TRBJ1-1; D gene ambiguous. The CDR3 loop spans 15 amino acids. Germline CDR1 reads MNHEY; CDR2 reads SMNVEV (reference sequence). Between the trimmed V and J ends, which lost 4 bases and 1 base, there was a span of 13 bases. The CDR3 region is CASSSLLGWNTEAFF. The CDR3 region has the DNA TGTGCCAGCAGTTCCCTTCTGGGGTGGAACACTGAAGCTTTCTTT.

The V and J genes are TRBV6-2 or TRBV6-3 and TRBJ2-1; the match to TRBD2 covers 10 bases. Germline V gene lookup returns CDR1 MNHEY and CDR2 SVGEGT. This CDR3 contains 17 residues. Trimming removed 1 base from V and 5 bases from J; junction bases left unmatched: 8. CDR3 sequence: CASSYWSATSGDNEQFF. Here the CDR3 DNA reads TGTGCCAGCAGTTACTGGAGCGCAACTAGCGGGGACAATGAGCAGTTCTTC.

With regard to this clonotype: A much more abundant neighbour one base away suggests this may be a read error. The V gene is TRBV27, the J gene TRBJ2-7; D gene uncertain. The length of the CDR3 is 14 residues. Germline V CDR1 and CDR2: MNHEY, SMNVEV (reference sequence). CDR3 amino acids: CAGSLKGGGYEQYF. The CDR3, as DNA: TGTGCCGGCAGTTTAAAAGGTGGCGGTTACGAGCAGTACTTC.

Many counts were recorded for this clonotype. The gene calls are TRBV12-3 or TRBV12-4 and TRBJ2-2; D unclear. V lost 6 bases and J lost 7, with 6 bases in between. The CDR3 consists of 11 residues. CDR3 amino acids: CASSRFGELFF. CDR3 bases: TGTGCCAGCAGCCGATTCGGGGAGCTGTTTTTT.

By its share, this clonotype is medium-sized (0.01 to 0.1%). In DNA form, the CDR3 reads TGCAGTGCTGGACCGTTCGACACAGATACGCAGTATTTT. Its translation is CSAGPFDTDTQYF. The V and J genes are TRBV20-1 and TRBJ2-3; D is ambiguous. There are 13 residues in the CDR3. Trimming took off 5 bases at V and 2 bases at J, with 11 bases between the two ends. Germline V gene sequence: CDR1 DFQATT, CDR2 SNEGSKA (reference sequence).

This clonotype showed up many times. The CDR3 bases are TGTGCCACCAGTGGCCTGGGGAACCCCCATGAGCAGTTCTTC. Its protein product is CATSGLGNPHEQFF. The J gene is TRBJ2-1, the V gene TRBV24-1; D remains ambiguous. Germline V lookup: CDR1 KGHDR, CDR2 SFDVKD. V lost 5 bases to trimming and J lost 8 bases, with 15 bases between them. The CDR3 runs to 14 residues.

This clonotype was counted ten times or more. The J gene is TRBJ1-1, the V gene TRBV12-3 or TRBV12-4; D not certain. This CDR3 region has 12 residues. V dropped 6 bases and J dropped 8 bases, with 13 bases sitting between them. Here the CDR3 reads CASSPGRVEAFF. CDR3 DNA sequence: TGTGCCAGCAGCCCTGGCCGAGTGGAAGCTTTCTTT.

This clonotype came up many times. The chain is built from TRBV2 and TRBJ2-5, with D perhaps matching TRBD2 (7 bases). This CDR3 is 14 amino acids long. V was trimmed by 6 bases and J by 5 bases, leaving 16 bases between them. In germline, CDR1 is SNHLY, CDR2 FYNNEI. CDR3 sequence: CASRNREGRETQYF. CDR3 DNA sequence: TGTGCCAGCAGGAACAGGGAGGGTAGGGAGACCCAGTACTTC.

This clonotype was observed at least ten times. CDR3 DNA: TGTGCCAGCAGTTACGGCCCTACCTTACCAGAGACCCAGTACTTC. Translation: CASSYGPTLPETQYF. The V gene is TRBV6-5, the J gene TRBJ2-5; D is unresolved. The V gene's germline CDR1 is MNHEY and CDR2 SVGAGI. The CDR3 runs 15 residues. V lost 2 bases and J lost 4, with 14 bases in between.

The sample holds many counts of this clonotype. The rearrangement links TRBV4-2 to TRBJ1-5; D possibly corresponds to TRBD1 (6 bases). The V and J ends lost 0 bases and 7 bases respectively, with 13 bases between them. Germline V CDR1 and CDR2: LGHNA, YNFKEQ. The CDR3 is made up of 15 amino acids. CDR3 bases: TGTGCCAGCAGCCAAGAAGCTGGGGGCCGGCAGCCCCAGCATTTT. It specifies CASSQEAGGRQPQHF.

This clonotype has at least ten counts. The rearrangement uses TRBV7-9 and TRBJ1-1; D not certain. V lost 1 base to trimming and J lost 1 base, with 10 bases between them. The germline V gene encodes CDR1 SEHNR and CDR2 FQNEAQ (reference sequence). The CDR3 has 15 residues. The CDR3 sequence is CASSLVVRSNTEAFF. As DNA, the CDR3 is TGTGCCAGCAGCTTAGTAGTCAGATCGAACACTGAAGCTTTCTTT.

The table lists this clonotype with many counts. The V call is TRBV27, the J call TRBJ2-3; D is ambiguous. The germline CDR1 and CDR2 sequences are MNHEY and SMNVEV (reference sequence). This CDR3 is built from 15 residues. V lost 3 bases to trimming and J lost 0 bases, with 10 bases between them. The CDR3 spells CASSLATTSTDTQYF. The CDR3 nucleotides are TGTGCCAGCAGTTTGGCCACCACTAGCACAGATACGCAGTATTTT.

Ten or more counts support this clonotype. J is TRBJ1-5 and V is TRBV4-1, with no clear D. This CDR3 is 14 amino acids long. Trimming shortened V by 3 bases and J by 3 bases, and 9 bases separated the two germline ends. Germline loops: CDR1 MGHRA, CDR2 YSYEKL. CDR3 amino acids: CASSHSDLNQPQHF. Written as DNA, the CDR3 is TGCGCCAGCAGCCACTCCGATCTCAATCAGCCCCAGCATTTT.

Ten or more counts support this clonotype. This chain connects TRBV2 to TRBJ2-3; 7 nucleotides align to TRBD2. CDR3 size: 15 residues. V shed 7 bases and J 0 bases; nucleotides not matched to a gene: 7. CDR1 and CDR2 from the germline V gene are SNHLY and FYNNEI. The CDR3 DNA sequence: TGTGCCAGCAATGGGCGGGAGACGAGCACAGATACGCAGTATTTT. Protein product: CASNGRETSTDTQYF.

The sample holds many counts of this clonotype. The J gene is TRBJ1-5, the V gene TRBV19; 7 bases are a match to TRBD1. V was pared by 6 bases and J by 7 bases, with 9 bases of the junction left unmatched. The CDR3 covers 14 residues. Germline CDR1 and CDR2: LNHDA and SQIVND (reference sequence). In DNA form, the CDR3 reads TGTGCCAGTAGCAACCTACAGGGGACGCAGCCCCAGCATTTT. It encodes CASSNLQGTQPQHF.

This clonotype has a count of ten or more. The J gene is TRBJ2-7, the V gene TRBV6-5; weak D call: TRBD1 (6 bases). The CDR3 has 13 residues. CDR1 is MNHEY and CDR2 is SVGAGI in the germline V gene. Between the trimmed V and J ends, which lost 2 bases and 5 bases, there was a span of 10 bases. The CDR3 nucleotides are TGTGCCAGCAGTTACGGGCAGGGGAACGAGCAGTACTTC. This encodes CASSYGQGNEQYF.

This clonotype was counted ten times or more. The J gene is TRBJ1-6, the V gene TRBV23-1, with 7 positions matching TRBD1. TRBV23-1 is recorded as an ORF, its role being uncertain. The CDR3 has 14 residues. The J segment lost 8 bases and the V segment lost 6 bases, leaving 7 bases of the junction unmatched. Written as DNA, the CDR3 is TGCGCCAGCAGGGGGGACAGAAGGGATTCACCCCTCCACTTT. This encodes CASRGDRRDSPLHF.

The sample holds many counts of this clonotype. The chain couples TRBV6-6 to TRBJ2-1, with 7 positions matching TRBD2. Germline CDR1 MNHNY, CDR2 SVGAGI (reference sequence). The CDR3 has 15 amino acids. V trimming: 2 bases; J trimming: 7 bases; junction bases outside the gene matches: 8. The CDR3 DNA reads as TGTGCCAGCAGTTACACAACCGGGACTAATAATGAGCAGTTCTTC. Translating it yields CASSYTTGTNNEQFF.

About this clonotype: This may be a read error, as it is one base from a much larger clone. This chain links TRBV7-9 with TRBJ1-1; 10 positions match TRBD1. Germline values: CDR1 SEHNR, CDR2 FQNEAQ (reference sequence). This CDR3 comprises 13 residues. CDR3 DNA sequence: TGTGCCAGCAGCTTACCGGACAGGGGGAAAGCTTCCTTT. It specifies CASSLPDRGKASF.